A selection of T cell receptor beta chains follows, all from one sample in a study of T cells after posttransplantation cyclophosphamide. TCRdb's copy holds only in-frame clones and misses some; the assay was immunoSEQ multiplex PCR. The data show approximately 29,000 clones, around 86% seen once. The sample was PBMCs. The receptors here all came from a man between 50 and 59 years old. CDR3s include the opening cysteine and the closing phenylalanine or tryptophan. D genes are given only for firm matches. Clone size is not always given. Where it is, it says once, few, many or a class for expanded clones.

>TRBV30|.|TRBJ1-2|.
CAWSPGYGYTF
TGTGCCTGGAGTCCGGGGTATGGCTACACCTTC
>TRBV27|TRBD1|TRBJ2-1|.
CASSSGQGTYNEQFF
TGTGCCAGCTCCTCAGGACAGGGTACCTACAATGAGCAGTTCTTC
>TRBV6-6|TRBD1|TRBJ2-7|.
CASRERQGAPYEQYF
TGTGCCAGCAGGGAGCGACAGGGGGCGCCGTACGAGCAGTACTTC
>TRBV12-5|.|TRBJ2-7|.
CASGLLDEQYF
TGTGCTAGTGGTTTACTCGACGAGCAGTACTTC
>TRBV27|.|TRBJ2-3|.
CASSRWGSPVTQYF
TGTGCCAGCAGTCGGTGGGGCTCCCCGGTGACGCAGTATTTT
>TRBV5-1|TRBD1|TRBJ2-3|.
CASSSTGGADTQYF
TGCGCCAGCAGCTCAACAGGGGGCGCAGATACGCAGTATTTT
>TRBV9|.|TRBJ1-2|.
CASSGGTSSWYGYTF
TGTGCCAGCAGCGGCGGGACCTCCTCATGGTATGGCTACACCTTC
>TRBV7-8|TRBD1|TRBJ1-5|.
CASSLGQGFNQPQHF
TGTGCCAGCAGCTTAGGACAGGGGTTCAATCAGCCCCAGCATTTT
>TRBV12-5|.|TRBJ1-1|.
CASGPGRGGRFGTEAFF
TGTGCTAGTGGCCCCGGGAGGGGGGGGAGGTTCGGCACTGAAGCTTTCTTT
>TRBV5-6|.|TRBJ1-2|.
CASVLGRQDYGYTF
TGTGCCAGTGTATTGGGGCGGCAGGACTATGGCTACACCTTC
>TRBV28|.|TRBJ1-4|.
CASQTGSINEKLFF
TGTGCCAGCCAAACAGGCTCCATTAATGAAAAACTGTTTTTT
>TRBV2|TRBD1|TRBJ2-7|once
CASSGSDGRQGAMYEQYF
TGTGCCAGCAGTGGAAGTGATGGGAGGCAGGGGGCTATGTACGAGCAGTACTTC
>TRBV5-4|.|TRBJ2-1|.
CASSARTGKQFF
TGTGCCAGCAGTGCTCGGACTGGGAAACAGTTCTTC
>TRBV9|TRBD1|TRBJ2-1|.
CASSVDGGTGPNEQFF
TGTGCCAGCAGCGTAGACGGCGGGACAGGGCCCAATGAGCAGTTCTTC
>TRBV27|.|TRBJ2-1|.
CASSPQLTENEQFF
TGTGCCAGCAGTCCACAGTTGACGGAAAATGAGCAGTTCTTC
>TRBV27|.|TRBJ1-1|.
CASSNTGWVLTEAFF
TGTGCCAGCAGTAATACAGGGTGGGTTCTGACTGAAGCTTTCTTT
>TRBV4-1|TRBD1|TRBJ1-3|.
CASSQGQGRVYGNTIYF
TGCGCCAGCAGCCAAGGACAGGGGCGGGTATATGGAAACACCATATATTTT
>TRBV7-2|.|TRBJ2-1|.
CASSLALLGQVGNEQFF
TGTGCCAGCAGCTTAGCTCTTTTAGGCCAAGTCGGGAATGAGCAGTTCTTC
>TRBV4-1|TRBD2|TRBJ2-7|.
CASSQEAGGGNPYEQYF
TGCGCCAGCAGCCAAGAGGCAGGCGGGGGGAACCCCTACGAGCAGTACTTC
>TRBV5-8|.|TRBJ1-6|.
CASSHQVAYNSPLHF
TGTGCCAGCAGCCATCAAGTAGCCTATAATTCACCCCTCCACTTT
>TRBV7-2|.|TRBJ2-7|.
CASSSLGGASNEQYF
TGTGCCAGCAGCTCCCTGGGGGGGGCGTCCAACGAGCAGTACTTC